This T cell receptor (beta chain) was captured in a study of blood T cell repertoires in COVID-19. Study summary: Specimens from acute and convalescent COVID-19 originated in the United States, Italy and Spain. The cDNA or gDNA used as material had been derived from T cells, B-cell-depleted T cells, or PBMCs.

Germline CDR1 is SGHTA and CDR2 is FQGNSA. The CDR3 has 16 residues. Unmatched junction bases numbered 13, after V lost 3 bases and J lost 11 bases. Per the original methods: Estimates of nucleated cell counts were drawn from the amplification of reference gene primers. Here immunoSEQ multiplex PCR was the method, and the copy in TCRdb shows in-frame clones only, minus some. That table furnishes V, J and clone size, whereas the DNA furnished D and trimming. The sample contains about 260,000 clones, 86% of which appear only once. The sequencing input was PBMCs or T cells enriched from blood (not recorded which). The TCR comes from a woman in her forties or fifties who had recovered from COVID-19. This rearrangement joins TRBV7-2 to TRBJ1-5, with 10 nucleotides matching TRBD1. The chain's CDR3 is CASSLPGQGLLKAQHF. CDR3 nucleotide sequence: TGTGCCAGCAGCTTGCCGGGACAGGGGCTCCTGAAGGCCCAGCATTTT.